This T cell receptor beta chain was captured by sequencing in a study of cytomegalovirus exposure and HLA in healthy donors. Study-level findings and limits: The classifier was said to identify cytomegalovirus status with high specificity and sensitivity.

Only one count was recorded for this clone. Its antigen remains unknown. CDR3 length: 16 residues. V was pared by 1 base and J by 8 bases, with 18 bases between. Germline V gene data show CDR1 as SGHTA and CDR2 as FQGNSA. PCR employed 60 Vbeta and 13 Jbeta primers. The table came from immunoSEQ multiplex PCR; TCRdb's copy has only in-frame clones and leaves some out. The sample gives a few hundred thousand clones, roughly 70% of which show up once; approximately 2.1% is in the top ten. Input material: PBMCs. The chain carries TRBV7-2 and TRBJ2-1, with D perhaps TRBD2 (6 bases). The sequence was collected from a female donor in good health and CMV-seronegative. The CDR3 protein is CASSLDGGRNNYEQFF. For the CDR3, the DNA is TGTGCCAGCAGCTTAGATGGAGGGAGGAACAATTATGAGCAGTTCTTC. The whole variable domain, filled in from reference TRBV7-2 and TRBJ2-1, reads GAGVSQSPSNKVTEKGKDVELRCDPISGHTALYWYRQSLGQGLEFLIYFQGNSAPDKSGLPSDRFSAERTGGSVSTLTIQRTQQEDSAVYLCASSLDGGRNNYEQFFGPGTRLTVL.